These T cell receptor beta chains were read from a single sample in a study of control samples from healthy donors and cancer patients. Sequencing used immunoSEQ multiplex PCR; TCRdb keeps in-frame clones, though not all of them. Among 70,000 to 100,000 clones listed, roughly 90% were seen once. The source material was PBMCs. All receptors derive from a woman aged 55-69 years with head and neck cancer. CDR3s include the opening cysteine and the closing phenylalanine or tryptophan. D genes are given only for firm matches. Only some rows state a clone size, as once, few, many or a class for expanded clones.

>TRBJ2-5|16|TRBD1|TRBV19|-
TGTGCCAGTAGTATGCGGCAGGGGGCACTTCAAGAGACCCAGTACTTC
CASSMRQGALQETQYF
>TRBJ2-7|18|-|TRBV7-8|-
TGTGCCAGCAGTTCAGGGGTCGGATTGACGGGGACCAACTACGAGCAGTACTTC
CASSSGVGLTGTNYEQYF
>TRBJ1-6|15|-|TRBV15|-
TGTGCCACCAGCAGAGATCCACAGGGAGGGTCACCCCTCCACTTT
CATSRDPQGGSPLHF
>TRBJ2-6|17|-|TRBV27|once
TGTGCCAGCAGTTTTTCGTTCGGAGACACTGGGGCCAACGTCCTGACTTTC
CASSFSFGDTGANVLTF
>TRBJ1-2|12|-|TRBV2|-
TGTGCTGAGGGCAATTACGGCTATGGCTACACCTTC
CAEGNYGYGYTF
>TRBJ2-2|13|TRBD1|TRBV19|-
TGTGCCAGTAGCCCGGACAGGGGCGGGGAGCTGTTTTTT
CASSPDRGGELFF
>TRBJ1-5|16|TRBD1|TRBV15|once
TGTGCCACCAGCGGGACTTCGGGACAGAGGAATCAGCCCCAGCATTTT
CATSGTSGQRNQPQHF
>TRBJ2-1|16|-|TRBV6-5|-
TGTGCCAGCAGTTCTTCTAGCTTCTCCTCCTACAATGAGCAGTTCTTC
CASSSSSFSSYNEQFF
>TRBJ2-2|18|-|TRBV4-3|-
TGCGCCAGCAGCCAAGATTTCGGGACAAGAGGATTCACCGGGGAGCTGTTTTTT
CASSQDFGTRGFTGELFF
>TRBJ2-5|16|TRBD1|TRBV10-3|-
TGTGCCATCAGTGAGTTTCGGACAGGGGCACAAGAGACCCAGTACTTC
CAISEFRTGAQETQYF
>TRBJ2-5|14|-|TRBV5-5|-
TGTGCCAGCACCCTAGGTCCCCTCCAAGAGACCCAGTACTTC
CASTLGPLQETQYF
>TRBJ1-1|13|-|TRBV4-2|-
TGTGCCAGCAGCCAAGAAATAGAAAGGGTGGCTTTCTTT
CASSQEIERVAFF
>TRBJ2-3|15|TRBD2|TRBV29-1|-
TGCAGCGCGTTGGGACTAGCGGAGGCCACAGATACGCAGTATTTT
CSALGLAEATDTQYF
>TRBJ2-3|16|-|TRBV9|few
TGTGCCAGCAGCGCAGCGGGACAGGAAAACACAGATACGCAGTATTTT
CASSAAGQENTDTQYF
>TRBJ2-3|14|TRBD2|TRBV7-2|-
TGTGCCAGCAGCGCGGGGGTGGAGACAGATACGCAGTATTTT
CASSAGVETDTQYF
>TRBJ2-7|17|-|TRBV3-1/TRBV3-2|-
TGTGCCAGCAGCCAAGAATTTCGGGCAGGGAGCTCCTACGAGCAGTACTTC
CASSQEFRAGSSYEQYF
>TRBJ1-2|13|-|TRBV28|-
TGTGCCAGCAGTTTACAGGCCCCCCTAGGCTACACCTTC
CASSLQAPLGYTF
>TRBJ1-4|17|TRBD1|TRBV19|-
TGTGCCAGTAGTATAGACCGGGACAGTGCGGCTAATGAAAAACTGTTTTTT
CASSIDRDSAANEKLFF
>TRBJ2-1|16|TRBD2|TRBV24-1|-
TGTGCCACCAGTACTAGCGGAACTAGCTCCTACAATGAGCAGTTCTTC
CATSTSGTSSYNEQFF
>TRBJ1-2|14|-|TRBV6-5|-
TGTGCCAGCAGGAGGTTAGGGAGCCCCTTTGGCTACACCTTC
CASRRLGSPFGYTF
>TRBJ2-1|15|TRBD2|TRBV5-6|-
TGTGCCAGCAGCTTGACTGGCGGGAGCTACAATGAGCAGTTCTTC
CASSLTGGSYNEQFF
>TRBJ2-7|11|-|TRBV7-9|-
TGTGCCAGCAGCTTAAGTTACGAGCAGTACTTC
CASSLSYEQYF
>TRBJ1-1|16|-|TRBV11-2|-
TGTGCCAGCAGCTTTCGGGGGACCTATCCGAACACTGAAGCTTTCTTT
CASSFRGTYPNTEAFF
>TRBJ2-7|11|-|TRBV20-1|-
TGCAGTGCGTGGAGCTCCTACGAGCAGTACTTC
CSAWSSYEQYF
>TRBJ1-5|15|-|TRBV4-2|-
TGTGCCAGCAGCCAAGACCGGCCAGGGGTTCAGCCCCAGCATTTT
CASSQDRPGVQPQHF
>TRBJ1-5|13|-|TRBV3-1/TRBV3-2|few
TGTGCCAGCAGCCGAGGGAGCAATCAGCCCCAGCATTTT
CASSRGSNQPQHF